The rows below give T cell receptor beta chains drawn from one sample of a study of early T cells in non-severe SARS-CoV-2 infection. TCRdb ran MiXCR on the 5' RACE reads and lists one entry per CDR3 protein. The data show tens of thousands of distinct CDR3 sequences, with around 10% seen just once and about 2.7% held by the top ten. Input material: whole blood. These receptors all come from an adult who was a healthcare worker with PCR-confirmed SARS-CoV-2 infection or an uninfected control (not recorded which). The CDR3 runs from the conserved cysteine through the conserved F or W. D genes are given only for firm matches. The size entry is marked missing in some rows and otherwise reads once, few, many or a size class.

d_call	j_call	v_call	clone_size	cdr3_aa	cdr3_nt
TRBD1	TRBJ1-5	TRBV4-1	many	CASSQGRQGGNQPQHF	TGCGCCAGCAGCCAAGGGAGACAGGGGGGAAATCAGCCCCAGCATTTT
NA	TRBJ2-6	TRBV28	NA	CASRYSGAGANVLTF	TGTGCCAGCCGTTACTCGGGTGCCGGGGCCAACGTCCTGACTTTC
TRBD1	TRBJ2-7	TRBV9	few	CASSVPGQGGEQYF	TGTGCCAGCAGCGTTCCCGGACAGGGAGGCGAGCAGTACTTC
TRBD2	TRBJ2-7	TRBV5-1	NA	CASSFGRTGGNEQYF	TGCGCCAGCAGCTTTGGGAGGACCGGGGGGAACGAGCAGTACTTC
NA	TRBJ2-7	TRBV7-9	NA	CASSLDLTYEQYF	TGTGCCAGCAGCTTAGATTTAACCTACGAGCAGTACTTC
TRBD2	TRBJ2-5	TRBV7-6	NA	CASSLREGGQETQYF	TGTGCCAGCAGCTTAAGGGAGGGCGGTCAAGAGACCCAGTACTTC
NA	TRBJ1-4	TRBV29-1	NA	CSVSWGTGTNERLFF	TGCAGCGTTTCCTGGGGCACTGGAACTAATGAAAGACTGTTTTTT
NA	TRBJ1-2	TRBV6-5	NA	CASSATTLYGYTF	TGTGCCAGCAGTGCGACAACCCTCTATGGCTACACCTTC
TRBD1	TRBJ1-3	TRBV5-1	NA	CASSLAGTGYGNTIYF	TGCGCCAGCAGCTTGGCTGGGACAGGGTATGGAAACACCATATATTTT
TRBD1	TRBJ1-6	TRBV10-2	many	CASRTGRNSPLHF	TGCGCCAGCAGGACAGGGAGGAATTCACCCCTCCACTTT
NA	TRBJ2-7	TRBV27	NA	CASSFGLEGHEQYF	TGTGCCAGCAGTTTTGGGCTAGAGGGGCACGAGCAGTACTTC
NA	TRBJ2-5	TRBV7-9	medium-sized	CASSSWETQYF	TGTGCCAGCAGCTCCTGGGAGACCCAGTACTTC
NA	TRBJ1-5	TRBV7-9	few	CASSLGKGDQPQHF	TGTGCCAGCAGCTTAGGGAAGGGCGATCAGCCCCAGCATTTT
NA	TRBJ1-5	TRBV6-6	many	CASSDPNQPQHF	TGTGCCAGCAGTGACCCGAATCAGCCCCAGCATTTT
TRBD1	TRBJ1-1	TRBV4-2	many	CASSQVSTGITEAFF	TGTGCCAGCAGCCAAGTCTCGACAGGGATTACTGAAGCTTTCTTT
NA	TRBJ2-6	TRBV7-9	NA	CASSRTTGSGANVLTF	TGTGCCAGCAGCCGCACAACGGGGTCTGGGGCCAACGTCCTGACTTTC
TRBD1	TRBJ2-7	TRBV20-1	many	CSATRQGRDEQYF	TGCAGTGCTACACGACAGGGCCGAGACGAGCAGTACTTC
NA	TRBJ1-2	TRBV2	many	CASSEEPGMVHGYTF	TGTGCCAGCAGTGAAGAGCCGGGGATGGTGCATGGCTACACCTTC
NA	TRBJ1-2	TRBV28	few	CASGLGGYGYTF	TGTGCCAGCGGTCTGGGGGGCTATGGCTACACCTTC
NA	TRBJ2-1	TRBV11-3	NA	CASSTRGKYNEQFF	TGTGCCAGCAGCACTAGGGGCAAGTACAATGAGCAGTTCTTC
TRBD2	TRBJ2-1	TRBV12-3/TRBV12-4	NA	CASSRGTSGTEQFF	TGTGCCAGCAGCCGGGGGACTAGCGGCACAGAGCAGTTCTTC
TRBD1	TRBJ2-4	TRBV7-9	many	CASSLIRQGKNIQYF	TGTGCCAGCAGCTTAATCCGACAGGGGAAAAACATTCAGTACTTC
NA	TRBJ1-3	TRBV28	NA	CASSLTGTGNTIYF	TGTGCCAGCAGTTTGACCGGGACTGGAAACACCATATATTTT
NA	TRBJ2-1	TRBV19	few	CASSIAPSSSYNEQFF	TGTGCCAGTAGTATAGCCCCCTCGAGCTCCTACAATGAGCAGTTCTTC
TRBD1	TRBJ1-1	TRBV9	once	CASSAGGTGLSNTEAFF	TGTGCCAGCAGCGCCGGGGGGACAGGGCTCTCGAACACTGAAGCTTTCTTT
NA	TRBJ2-1	TRBV7-2	many	CASSLGSHHEQFF	TGTGCCAGCAGCTTAGGGAGCCACCATGAGCAGTTCTTC
NA	TRBJ2-3	TRBV11-3	many	CASSLGGGGADTQYF	TGTGCCAGCAGCTTGGGCGGAGGGGGCGCAGATACGCAGTATTTT
NA	TRBJ2-1	TRBV12-3/TRBV12-4	NA	CASSSTQSYNEQFF	TGTGCCAGCAGTTCAACCCAATCATACAATGAGCAGTTCTTC
NA	TRBJ2-2	TRBV28	NA	CASSLYSTGELFF	TGTGCCAGCAGTTTATACAGCACCGGGGAGCTGTTTTTT
NA	TRBJ2-3	TRBV18	NA	CASSPLPPTDTQYF	TGTGCCAGCTCACCACTTCCCCCTACAGATACGCAGTATTTT
NA	TRBJ1-1	TRBV14	many	CASRPTEAFF	TGTGCCAGCCGACCCACTGAAGCTTTCTTT
TRBD2	TRBJ2-7	TRBV18	NA	CASSRGLAGAYEQYF	TGTGCCAGCTCACGGGGACTAGCGGGTGCCTACGAGCAGTACTTC
TRBD1	TRBJ2-1	TRBV7-2	many	CASSLVPGQYYNEQFF	TGTGCCAGCAGCTTAGTTCCGGGACAGTACTACAATGAGCAGTTCTTC
NA	TRBJ2-3	TRBV20-1	many	CSAREMGTDTQYF	TGCAGTGCTAGAGAAATGGGGACAGATACGCAGTATTTT
TRBD2	TRBJ2-7	TRBV2	many	CASRRGLASAKYEQYF	TGTGCCAGCAGGCGCGGACTAGCTTCGGCAAAGTACGAGCAGTACTTC
NA	TRBJ1-5	TRBV5-1	NA	CASRPGQSYNQPQHF	TGCGCCAGCAGGCCGGGGCAAAGCTATAATCAGCCCCAGCATTTT